This T cell receptor beta chain comes out of a study of identical twins. Study-level points and caveats: Its conclusions, products of cross-sectional statistical analysis, did not come from following the same donors. Models underestimated out-of-frame TCR alpha sharing in monozygotic twins.

Notes on this clonotype: Its matching antigen is unknown.

After removal of 2 bases from V and 3 bases from J, the junction contained 8 bases not matched to a gene. From germline, CDR1 is DFQATT and CDR2 SNEGSKA (reference sequence). CDR3 length equals 15 residues. The cDNA had a unique molecular identifier and a template-switch universal primer site. Each CDR3 protein is one row after TCRdb ran MiXCR on the 5' RACE reads. The sample carries approximately 280,000 distinct CDR3 sequences, more than 6.5% recorded once. The same sample was also studied in work on yellow fever vaccine responses in identical twins.

This chain joins TRBV20-1 and TRBJ2-5; 8 bases are a match to TRBD1. The TCR comes from a woman between 18 and 29 years old in good health. The sequencing sample was made of memory (CD45RO+) T cells sorted from blood. The CDR3 region is CSARSSGGEKETQYF. The CDR3 nucleotides read TGCAGTGCTAGATCCTCAGGGGGCGAGAAAGAGACCCAGTACTTC.